The rows below give T cell receptor beta chains drawn from one sample of a study of neurological immune-mediated disorders. Using its own MiXCR run on the 5' RACE reads, TCRdb lists one record per CDR3 protein. The sample yields some 78,000 distinct CDR3 sequences, less than 5.5% seen once. Material: PBMCs. The receptors shown here come from a young woman with multiple sclerosis. The CDR3 runs from the conserved cysteine through the conserved F or W. A D gene is named only where the DNA matches it firmly. Only some rows state a clone size, as once, few, many or a class for expanded clones.

j_gene: TRBJ1-2
v_gene: TRBV27
d_gene: .
abundance: few
CDR3nt: TGTGCCAGCAGTGGGGGAATAGGCTATGGCTACACCTTC
CDR3aa: CASSGGIGYGYTF

j_gene: TRBJ1-6
v_gene: TRBV5-1
d_gene: .
abundance: many
CDR3nt: TGCGCCAGCAGCCTCCGGGTCGGGGGAGAATCACCCCTCCACTTT
CDR3aa: CASSLRVGGESPLHF

j_gene: TRBJ2-7
v_gene: TRBV20-1
d_gene: TRBD1
abundance: many
CDR3nt: TGCAGTGCTCTGGGACAGGGGATAACCTACGAGCAGTACTTC
CDR3aa: CSALGQGITYEQYF

j_gene: TRBJ1-5
v_gene: TRBV30
d_gene: .
abundance: many
CDR3nt: TGTGCCTGGAGTGTAAAAGGGTACACTCAGCCCCAGCATTTT
CDR3aa: CAWSVKGYTQPQHF

j_gene: TRBJ1-1
v_gene: TRBV28
d_gene: .
abundance: many
CDR3nt: TGTGCCAGCAGTTCTGGGAGCCAGTGGACTGAAGCTTTCTTT
CDR3aa: CASSSGSQWTEAFF

j_gene: TRBJ1-6
v_gene: TRBV7-8
d_gene: TRBD1
abundance: many
CDR3nt: TGTGCCAGCAGCTTAGGGGACAGTCCTACCTATAATTCACCCCTCCACTTT
CDR3aa: CASSLGDSPTYNSPLHF

j_gene: TRBJ1-1
v_gene: TRBV5-1
d_gene: .
abundance: .
CDR3nt: TGCGCCAGCAGCTTGGTGGGAGGGATGAACACTGAAGCTTTCTTT
CDR3aa: CASSLVGGMNTEAFF

j_gene: TRBJ2-1
v_gene: TRBV20-1
d_gene: TRBD2
abundance: many
CDR3nt: TGCAGTGCTAGCGGACTAGCGGGAGGAAGGATGAATGAGCAGTTCTTC
CDR3aa: CSASGLAGGRMNEQFF

j_gene: TRBJ2-3
v_gene: TRBV5-6
d_gene: .
abundance: many
CDR3nt: TGTGCCAGCAGCTTCGGTAGACTTACAGATACGCAGTATTTT
CDR3aa: CASSFGRLTDTQYF

j_gene: TRBJ1-1
v_gene: TRBV5-1
d_gene: .
abundance: few
CDR3nt: TGCGCCAGCAGCCAACCGAACACTGAAGCTTTCTTT
CDR3aa: CASSQPNTEAFF

j_gene: TRBJ1-3
v_gene: TRBV20-1
d_gene: TRBD1
abundance: many
CDR3nt: TGCAGTGCTGAACGGACAGGGCAGAGCTCTGGAAACACCATATATTTT
CDR3aa: CSAERTGQSSGNTIYF

j_gene: TRBJ2-1
v_gene: TRBV12-3/TRBV12-4
d_gene: TRBD2
abundance: .
CDR3nt: TGTGCCAGCAGACTAGCGGGGTACGGAGATGAGCAGTTCTTC
CDR3aa: CASRLAGYGDEQFF

j_gene: TRBJ2-1
v_gene: TRBV5-1
d_gene: TRBD2
abundance: many
CDR3nt: TGCGCCAGCAGAAATGGGACTAGCGTAGGCTACAATGAGCAGTTCTTC
CDR3aa: CASRNGTSVGYNEQFF

j_gene: TRBJ2-5
v_gene: TRBV10-3
d_gene: .
abundance: many
CDR3nt: TGTGCCATCAGTGAGTCGGGAGAGACCCAGTACTTC
CDR3aa: CAISESGETQYF

j_gene: TRBJ2-3
v_gene: TRBV5-4
d_gene: TRBD2
abundance: .
CDR3nt: TGTGCCAGCAGCTTGGGCGGACTAGCGGGATCGGATACGCAGTATTTT
CDR3aa: CASSLGGLAGSDTQYF

j_gene: TRBJ2-2
v_gene: TRBV20-1
d_gene: TRBD1
abundance: many
CDR3nt: TGCAGTGCTAGGGCCGGGACAGGGGGTAACACCGGGGAGCTGTTTTTT
CDR3aa: CSARAGTGGNTGELFF

j_gene: TRBJ1-3
v_gene: TRBV6-5
d_gene: .
abundance: many
CDR3nt: TGTGCCAGCAGACACAGCAGGGGCTCTGGAAACACCATATATTTT
CDR3aa: CASRHSRGSGNTIYF

j_gene: TRBJ2-5
v_gene: TRBV20-1
d_gene: .
abundance: many
CDR3nt: TGCAGTGCTAGAAAAATGGGGCTTCAAGAGACCCAGTACTTC
CDR3aa: CSARKMGLQETQYF

j_gene: TRBJ1-2
v_gene: TRBV7-2
d_gene: .
abundance: many
CDR3nt: TGTGCCAGCAGCCCCGGAAGTGACTATGGCTACACCTTC
CDR3aa: CASSPGSDYGYTF

j_gene: TRBJ1-1
v_gene: TRBV19
d_gene: .
abundance: many
CDR3nt: TGTGCCAGTAGTATCGGGGGTGCCGGGAGTGTAACTGAAGCTTTCTTT
CDR3aa: CASSIGGAGSVTEAFF

j_gene: TRBJ1-3
v_gene: TRBV5-1
d_gene: .
abundance: many
CDR3nt: TGCGCCAGCAGCTTGGCCCCCGCAGGAAACACCATATATTTT
CDR3aa: CASSLAPAGNTIYF

j_gene: TRBJ1-3
v_gene: TRBV19
d_gene: .
abundance: .
CDR3nt: TGTGCCAGTAGTTTCCCCCCCGGCAGCTCTGGAAACACCATATATTTT
CDR3aa: CASSFPPGSSGNTIYF

j_gene: TRBJ1-5
v_gene: TRBV7-8
d_gene: .
abundance: few
CDR3nt: TGTGCCAGCAGCTTAGGGGGACGGGGGGTTTTTCCCCAGCATTTT
CDR3aa: CASSLGGRGVFPQHF

j_gene: TRBJ2-5
v_gene: TRBV7-8
d_gene: TRBD1
abundance: .
CDR3nt: TGTGCCAGCAGCTACCTCCGACAGGGGCAGACCCAGTACTTC
CDR3aa: CASSYLRQGQTQYF

j_gene: TRBJ1-1
v_gene: TRBV20-1
d_gene: .
abundance: many
CDR3nt: TGCAGTGCAAGACAGCCTAACACTGAAGCTTTCTTT
CDR3aa: CSARQPNTEAFF

j_gene: TRBJ2-1
v_gene: TRBV5-1
d_gene: .
abundance: .
CDR3nt: TGCGCCAGCAGCCCGGACCCAACTTACAATGAGCAGTTCTTC
CDR3aa: CASSPDPTYNEQFF

j_gene: TRBJ2-5
v_gene: TRBV10-1
d_gene: .
abundance: .
CDR3nt: TGCGCCAGCAGTGGGACAACGGGAGAGGGGGGAGAGACCCAGTACTTC
CDR3aa: CASSGTTGEGGETQYF

j_gene: TRBJ2-1
v_gene: TRBV20-1
d_gene: .
abundance: many
CDR3nt: TGCAGTGCTAGAGACCTGGACTACAATGAGCAGTTCTTC
CDR3aa: CSARDLDYNEQFF

j_gene: TRBJ2-1
v_gene: TRBV5-1
d_gene: TRBD2
abundance: many
CDR3nt: TGCGCCAGCAGCTTGGTTGTGGCTAGCGGGAGGAAGGCCCACAATGAGCAGTTCTTC
CDR3aa: CASSLVVASGRKAHNEQFF

j_gene: TRBJ1-5
v_gene: TRBV6-1
d_gene: .
abundance: many
CDR3nt: TGTGCCAGCAGTGAGGCCAGGGGCCAGCCCCAGCATTTT
CDR3aa: CASSEARGQPQHF

j_gene: TRBJ2-1
v_gene: TRBV20-1
d_gene: TRBD1
abundance: many
CDR3nt: TGCAGTGCTAGAGACGGGACAGGGAGGAATGAGCAGTTCTTC
CDR3aa: CSARDGTGRNEQFF

j_gene: TRBJ2-2
v_gene: TRBV6-6
d_gene: TRBD2
abundance: many
CDR3nt: TGTGCCAGCAGTGGCGGCGGGGGGCAGGGGACCGGGGAGCTGTTTTTT
CDR3aa: CASSGGGGQGTGELFF

j_gene: TRBJ2-3
v_gene: TRBV2
d_gene: TRBD1
abundance: many
CDR3nt: TGTGCCAGCAAGACGGGACAGGGGTGGGCAGATACGCAGTATTTT
CDR3aa: CASKTGQGWADTQYF

j_gene: TRBJ1-5
v_gene: TRBV12-3/TRBV12-4
d_gene: .
abundance: few
CDR3nt: TGTGCCAGCAGTTTGAGTCAACGCAATCAGCCCCAGCATTTT
CDR3aa: CASSLSQRNQPQHF

j_gene: TRBJ2-1
v_gene: TRBV20-1
d_gene: .
abundance: many
CDR3nt: TGCAGTGCCGGCGATATAGGAGGGAATGAGCAGTTCTTC
CDR3aa: CSAGDIGGNEQFF

j_gene: TRBJ2-3
v_gene: TRBV6-1
d_gene: TRBD2
abundance: few
CDR3nt: TGTGCCAGCAGTGAAGTGGGACTAGGCACAGATACGCAGTATTTT
CDR3aa: CASSEVGLGTDTQYF

j_gene: TRBJ2-3
v_gene: TRBV5-1
d_gene: .
abundance: many
CDR3nt: TGCGCCAGCAGTGGTGTTGGCACAGATACGCAGTATTTT
CDR3aa: CASSGVGTDTQYF

j_gene: TRBJ1-5
v_gene: TRBV7-8
d_gene: .
abundance: many
CDR3nt: TGTGCCAGCAGCTTAAACGTCCTCTATAGCAATCAGCCCCAGCATTTT
CDR3aa: CASSLNVLYSNQPQHF